This T cell receptor (beta chain) emerged from a study of cytomegalovirus exposure and HLA in healthy donors. CDR3 length equals 16 residues. The germline CDR1 and CDR2 sequences are SGHRS and YFSETQ. Unmatched junction bases numbered 8, after V lost 0 bases and J lost 3 bases. General study results and limits: There were 150 to 200 TCR beta chains listed as cytomegalovirus-associated. As a later analysis showed, a missense DCLRE1C variant was linked to trimming of TCR beta V- and J-genes.

Notes on this clone: What it binds is unknown.

60 Vbeta and 13 Jbeta primers were used in PCR. Assay: immunoSEQ multiplex PCR; the TCRdb copy retains only in-frame clones and omits some. The sample has about 160,000 clones; 70% to 80% are singletons. This clonotype was sampled from a man aged 45-60 years in good health and CMV-seropositive. The chain uses TRBV5-1 and TRBJ1-1; 7 bases are a match to TRBD1. The sample comprised PBMCs. The CDR3 nucleotides are TGCGCCAGCAGCTTGGAGGGGGCGTACCGGGACACTGAAGCTTTCTTT. It is translated as CASSLEGAYRDTEAFF.